This T cell receptor beta chain comes out of a study of monozygotic twins with inflammatory bowel disease. Study results and caveats: IBD patients displayed reduced TCRbeta diversity (inverse Simpson) when set against healthy co-twins.

Germline-derived CDR1 and CDR2 are DFQATT and SNEGSKA (reference sequence). The CDR3 has 11 amino acids. With respect to this clonotype: What it recognizes is unknown.

From around 4,000 ng of total RNA, each TCR library was prepared. The template switching step added UMIs that contained a 6-nucleotide sample barcode. TCRdb re-called the 5' RACE reads; one entry per CDR3 protein, DNA not given. The sample table sets out 210,000 or so distinct CDR3 sequences. The TCR originated in a human donor with ulcerative colitis or Crohn's disease, or a healthy co-twin of an affected twin (not recorded which). The chain recombines TRBV20-1 with TRBJ2-1. Sequenced input: blood. Here the CDR3 reads CSARRSDEQFF.